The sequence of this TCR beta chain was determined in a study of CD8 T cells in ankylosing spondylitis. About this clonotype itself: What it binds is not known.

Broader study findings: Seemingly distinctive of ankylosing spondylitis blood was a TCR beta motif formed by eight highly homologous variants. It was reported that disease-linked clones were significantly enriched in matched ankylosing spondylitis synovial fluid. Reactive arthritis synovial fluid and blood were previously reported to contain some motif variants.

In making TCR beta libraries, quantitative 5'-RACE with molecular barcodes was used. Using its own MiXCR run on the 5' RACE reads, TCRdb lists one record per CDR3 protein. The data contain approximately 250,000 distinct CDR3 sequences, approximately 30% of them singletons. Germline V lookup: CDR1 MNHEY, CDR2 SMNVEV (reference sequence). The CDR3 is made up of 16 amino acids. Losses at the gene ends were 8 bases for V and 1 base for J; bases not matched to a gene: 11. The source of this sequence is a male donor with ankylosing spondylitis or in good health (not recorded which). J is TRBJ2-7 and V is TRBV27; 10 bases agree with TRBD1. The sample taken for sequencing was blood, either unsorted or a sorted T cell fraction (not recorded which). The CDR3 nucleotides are TGTGCCAGCGGTCGTCAAGGACAGGGGGGATCCTACGAGCAGTACTTC. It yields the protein CASGRQGQGGSYEQYF.